The next 17 T cell receptor beta chains were all read from a single sample in a study of cytomegalovirus exposure and HLA in healthy donors. Amplification used 60 Vbeta primers and 13 Jbeta primers. Some clones are missing from TCRdb's copy, which holds only in-frame ones; the method was immunoSEQ multiplex PCR. Of about 170,000 clones listed, around 77% are singletons. Sequencing was performed on PBMCs. All receptors come from a woman aged 25 to 39 in good health and CMV-seropositive.

The chain couples TRBV5-1 to TRBJ1-2; a possible D gene is TRBD1 (6 bases). Between the trimmed V and J ends, which lost 0 bases and 3 bases, there was a span of 9 bases. The germline V gene encodes CDR1 SGHRS and CDR2 YFSETQ. This CDR3 has 14 amino acids. The CDR3 here is CASSLGQAHYGYTF. CDR3 nucleotides: TGCGCCAGCAGCTTGGGACAGGCGCACTATGGCTACACCTTC. The variable domain in full, completed from reference TRBV5-1 and TRBJ1-2, reads KAGVTQTPRYLIKTRGQQVTLSCSPISGHRSVSWYQQTPGQGLQFLFEYFSETQRNKGNFPGRFSGRQFSNSRSEMNVSTLELGDSALYLCASSLGQAHYGYTFGSGTRLTVV.

The chain uses TRBV10-1 and TRBJ1-3; D not certain. Germline V gives CDR1 WNHNN, CDR2 SYGVQD (reference sequence). This CDR3 has 15 amino acids. The V gene lost 5 bases and the J gene lost 4 bases, with 15 bases spanning the gap. CDR3 bases: TGCGCCAGCAGTCAGGTTACCATGAACGGAAACACCATATATTTT. Its translation is CASSQVTMNGNTIYF.

The chain employs TRBV9 and TRBJ1-3, with a possible D match to TRBD1 (6 bases). The CDR3 covers 17 residues. V lost 4 bases, J lost 0 bases, and 17 bases lay in between. Germline-derived CDR1 and CDR2 are SGDLS and YYNGEE. This CDR3 is CASSRTGYGDSGNTIYF. The CDR3 bases are TGTGCCAGCAGCCGTACAGGGTACGGGGACTCTGGAAACACCATATATTTT.

In nucleotides, the CDR3 is TGCGCCAGCAGCTCGGTTACGGGATCCTACAATGAGCAGTTCTTC. Translating gives CASSSVTGSYNEQFF. V is TRBV5-1 and J is TRBJ2-1, with D perhaps matching TRBD2 (5 bases). This CDR3 spans 15 amino acids. With 3 bases removed from V and 1 base from J, the gap between germline ends came to 11 bases. Germline loops: CDR1 SGHRS, CDR2 YFSETQ.

The CDR3 nucleotides read TGTGCCAGCAGCTTAGCGGGTACAGGTCTGGGTGGCTACACCTTC. This translates into CASSLAGTGLGGYTF. The chain recombines TRBV7-6 with TRBJ1-2, with a possible D match to TRBD1 (5 bases). CDR3 length equals 15 residues. Germline loops: CDR1 SGHVS, CDR2 FNYEAQ. V dropped 0 bases and J dropped 7 bases, with 15 bases sitting between them.

V is TRBV18 and J is TRBJ1-4; 10 nucleotides line up with TRBD1. Trimming took 3 bases from V and 5 from J; bases not matched to a gene: 3. CDR1 and CDR2 from the germline V gene are KGHSH and LQKENI. The CDR3 runs to 15 residues. The DNA of the CDR3 is TGTGCCAGCTCACCCTTGGGACAGGGGAATGAAAAACTGTTTTTT. It translates to CASSPLGQGNEKLFF.

The chain is built from TRBV15 and TRBJ2-3, with D maybe TRBD2 (5 bases). V was pared by 3 bases and J by 1 base, with 14 bases between. The germline CDR1 and CDR2 sequences are LNHNV and YYDKDF (reference sequence). This CDR3 spans 16 amino acids. The CDR3 region is CATSSGAATRTDTQYF. In DNA, the CDR3 is TGTGCCACCAGCAGCGGAGCGGCTACCCGCACAGATACGCAGTATTTT.

The V gene is TRBV7-2, the J gene TRBJ2-5; D is unclear. Germline V gene sequence: CDR1 SGHTA, CDR2 FQGNSA. The V end lost 2 bases, the J end lost 4 bases, and 8 bases lay between the germline ends. This CDR3 has 13 residues. The DNA of the CDR3 is TGTGCCAGCAGCTTATTATTCGGAGAGACCCAGTACTTC. It yields the protein CASSLLFGETQYF.

V usage is TRBV19 and J usage is TRBJ2-7, with D uncertain. The germline V gene encodes CDR1 LNHDA and CDR2 SQIVND (reference sequence). The ends were cut back, 1 base at V and 3 bases at J, with 10 bases in the middle. The CDR3 runs to 14 residues. The CDR3 sequence is CASSIGLAVYEQYF. CDR3 in DNA: TGTGCCAGTAGTATAGGTTTAGCAGTCTACGAGCAGTACTTC.

The rearrangement joins TRBV5-1 to TRBJ2-5; D is ambiguous. The germline V and J ends were trimmed by 4 bases and 4 bases, with 8 bases remaining between them. The germline gives CDR1 SGHRS, CDR2 YFSETQ. This CDR3 is built from 12 residues. DNA for the CDR3: TGCGCCAGCAGCGGAAGAGGAGAGACCCAGTACTTC. This gives the protein CASSGRGETQYF.

This clone was recorded once. The chain carries TRBV23-1 and TRBJ1-1; no reliable D call. TRBV23-1 falls under the ORF class, with uncertain function. V was clipped by 0 bases and J by 2 bases, with 16 bases between them. The CDR3 is made up of 17 amino acids. CDR3 in amino acids: CASSQSGDCDDNTEAFF. In nucleotides, the CDR3 is TGCGCCAGCAGTCAATCTGGAGACTGCGATGATAACACTGAAGCTTTCTTT.

This clone was picked up a small number of times. The rearrangement joins TRBV15 to TRBJ1-5, with TRBD1 identical over 8 bases. Trimming took 2 bases from V and 1 from J; bases not matched to a gene: 1. Germline-derived CDR1 and CDR2 are LNHNV and YYDKDF (reference sequence). The CDR3 length is 15 residues. CDR3 protein: CATSRQGASNQPQHF. The DNA for the CDR3 is TGTGCCACCAGCAGACAGGGGGCCAGCAATCAGCCCCAGCATTTT.

The chain has TRBV7-2 and TRBJ1-2, with D unresolved. Germline V gene data show CDR1 as SGHTA and CDR2 as FQGNSA. This CDR3 comprises 14 residues. Deletions cut 5 bases from V and 3 bases from J, with 13 bases between. The chain's CDR3 is CASSPPGGYYGYTF. The CDR3 DNA follows: TGTGCCAGCAGCCCCCCAGGCGGGTACTATGGCTACACCTTC.

The chain combines TRBV5-1 with TRBJ1-3, with unresolved D. This CDR3 spans 16 amino acids. Germline V gives CDR1 SGHRS, CDR2 YFSETQ. V was cut by 0 bases and J by 2 bases, with 12 bases left in between. CDR3 DNA: TGCGCCAGCAGCTTGGGTGGTCGAGGAACTGGAAACACCATATATTTT. Residues: CASSLGGRGTGNTIYF.

As regards this clone: The sample contains more than one DNA sequence encoding this CDR3. This chain connects TRBV5-1 to TRBJ1-3; no firm D call. The germline CDR1 and CDR2 sequences are SGHRS and YFSETQ. The CDR3 covers 14 residues. Trimming removed 1 base at V and 0 bases at J, with 5 bases between. The CDR3: CASSLSGSGNTIYF. The CDR3 DNA is TGCGCCAGCAGCTTGTCCGGCTCTGGAAACACCATATATTTT.

The V gene is TRBV27, the J gene TRBJ1-2, with D tentatively TRBD1 (5 bases). Germline CDR1 reads MNHEY; CDR2 reads SMNVEV (reference sequence). CDR3 length: 14 amino acids. The ends were cut back, 2 bases at V and 4 bases at J, with 11 bases in the middle. The CDR3 spells CASSLRGVGYGYTF. The CDR3 coding sequence is TGTGCCAGCAGTTTACGGGGGGTGGGCTATGGCTACACCTTC.

This clone was seen only once. The chain couples TRBV11-2 to TRBJ1-1; D remains unclear. V was cut by 2 bases and J by 4 bases, with 8 bases left in between. Germline assignment: CDR1 SGHAT and CDR2 FQNNGV. The CDR3 has 13 residues. DNA of the CDR3: TGTGCCAGCAGCTTACGAGGGCGCACTGAAGCTTTCTTT. It specifies CASSLRGRTEAFF.